The rows below give T cell receptor beta chains drawn from one sample of a study of identical twins. TCRdb reprocessed the 5' RACE reads via MiXCR and lists one record per CDR3 protein. The top ten clones hold approximately 0.49% of a sample with 450,000 to 600,000 distinct CDR3 sequences, about 20% of them seen once. These sequences were also reported in another study, on yellow fever vaccine responses in identical twins.

The sample consisted of CD4+ T cells sorted from blood. The receptor set was obtained from a woman between 18 and 29 years old in good health. The CDR3 runs from the conserved cysteine through the conserved F or W. The D gene is left open where the match is weak. Clone size is stated in some rows and not others, as once, few, many or a class when expanded.

j_call v_call clone_size d_call cdr3_nt cdr3_aa
TRBJ1-5 TRBV6-5 few TRBD1 TGTGCCAGCAGTTACTCAGGACAGGGTAGCAATCAGCCCCAGCATTTT CASSYSGQGSNQPQHF
TRBJ1-1 TRBV2 NA NA TGTGCCAGCAAGACAGCCATGAACACTGAAGCTTTCTTT CASKTAMNTEAFF
TRBJ2-3 TRBV3-1 NA NA TGTGCCAGCTGTCCGTGGGAAAATTGGGACCAAAGAGGAGATACGCAGTATTTT CASCPWENWDQRGDTQYF
TRBJ2-5 TRBV9 NA NA TGTGCCAGCAGCCTGACTTTCTATCAAGAGACCCAGTACTTC CASSLTFYQETQYF
TRBJ2-3 TRBV3-1 NA NA TGTGCCAGCAGCCATTTGGTCAATACGCAGTATTTT CASSHLVNTQYF
TRBJ2-1 TRBV19 NA TRBD2 TGTGCCAGTCAGCGGGAGACCTCCTACAATGAGCAGTTCTTC CASQRETSYNEQFF
TRBJ2-3 TRBV29-1 NA TRBD2 TGCAGCGGAATACTAGCGATGATTTTCCCAGATACGCAGTATTTT CSGILAMIFPDTQYF
TRBJ2-5 TRBV6-5 NA NA TGTGCCAGCAGTCACGGAGGAAACCTTCAAGAGACCCAGTACTTC CASSHGGNLQETQYF
TRBJ2-1 TRBV20-1 few TRBD2 TGCAGTCCCATGCGGGAGGGGTTCAATGAGCAGTTCTTC CSPMREGFNEQFF
TRBJ2-1 TRBV4-2 NA TRBD2 TGTGCCAGCAGCCAGTCCCGAGCGGGAATGAATGAGCAGTTCTTC CASSQSRAGMNEQFF
TRBJ2-3 TRBV11-2 NA NA TGTGCCAGCACGGCGGGGGCAAACACAGATACGCAGTATTTT CASTAGANTDTQYF
TRBJ2-2 TRBV12-3/TRBV12-4 few TRBD2 TGTGCCAGCAGTCCCCGGGCGGGGGCGAACACCGGGGAGCTGTTTTTT CASSPRAGANTGELFF
TRBJ2-5 TRBV5-1 NA NA TGCGCCAGCAGCTTGGGGGGCTACCGGGTAGAGACCCAGTACTTC CASSLGGYRVETQYF
TRBJ2-1 TRBV12-3/TRBV12-4 NA NA TGTGCCAGCAGTATACCTCCTCGGGGGAAGCAGTTCTTC CASSIPPRGKQFF
TRBJ2-1 TRBV19 NA NA TGTGCCAGTATTGGAAGGCCGATGTCCCATGAGCAGTTCTTC CASIGRPMSHEQFF
TRBJ1-5 TRBV7-9 NA NA TGTGCCAGCAGCGGGGGCGGGTCCGAGCATTTT CASSGGGSEHF
TRBJ1-4 TRBV6-1 NA TRBD1 TGTGCCAGCAGCCCACTTACAGGGGGCAGTAATGAAAAACTGTTTTTT CASSPLTGGSNEKLFF
TRBJ2-5 TRBV18 NA NA TGTGCCAGCTCACCACGGCACTACCAAGAGACCCAGTACTTC CASSPRHYQETQYF
TRBJ2-1 TRBV18 few NA TGTGCCAGCTCACCCGAGAACAATGAGCAGTTCTTC CASSPENNEQFF
TRBJ2-7 TRBV11-2 few TRBD2 TGTGCCAGCAGCACCGGACTAGCGGGGTACGAGCAGTACTTC CASSTGLAGYEQYF
TRBJ2-3 TRBV12-1 NA NA TGTGCCAGCACCCTATGGCAGTCTAGCACAGATACGCAGTATTTT CASTLWQSSTDTQYF
TRBJ2-1 TRBV5-1 NA NA TGCGCCAGCAGCCCGGGAACGGGCGGGGGCGCCCCGGTTAATGAGCAGTTCTTC CASSPGTGGGAPVNEQFF
TRBJ2-3 TRBV24-1 NA NA TGTGCCACCAGTGATTGGGGATCAGATACGCAGTATTTT CATSDWGSDTQYF
TRBJ2-7 TRBV20-1 NA NA TGCAGTGCTAGGGGACACGACTACGAGCAGTACTTC CSARGHDYEQYF
TRBJ2-1 TRBV10-3 NA TRBD2 TGTGCCATCAGTGTGGGGGACTACTCCTACAATGAGCAGTTCTTC CAISVGDYSYNEQFF
TRBJ1-1 TRBV12-3/TRBV12-4 few NA TGTGCCAGCAGTTTCGGACAGTTCCCTGAAGCTTTCTTT CASSFGQFPEAFF
TRBJ2-1 TRBV5-1 NA NA TGCGCCAGCAGCTTGGGGGGGGGGACACACAGAACTCTTACCTACAATGAGCAGTTCTTC CASSLGGGTHRTLTYNEQFF
TRBJ2-3 TRBV10-3 NA NA TGTGCCATCAGGGGCATGGCGGGTGGCGCAGATACGCAGTATTTT CAIRGMAGGADTQYF
TRBJ2-2 TRBV12-3/TRBV12-4 few TRBD1 TGTGCCAGCAGCTGGGACAGGGTTACTGGGGAGCTGTTTTTT CASSWDRVTGELFF
TRBJ2-3 TRBV6-1 many NA TGTGCCAGCAGGAGGACCGGGCCAGATACGCAGTATTTT CASRRTGPDTQYF
TRBJ2-5 TRBV15 NA TRBD2 TGTGCCACCAGCAGAGCCGCGGCTAGCGGGAGTGGTGGGGAGACCCAGTACTTC CATSRAAASGSGGETQYF
TRBJ2-2 TRBV4-1 NA TRBD2 TGCGCCAGCAGCCCCCGTGGGGCTAGCGGACCCACCGGGGAGCTGTTTTTT CASSPRGASGPTGELFF
TRBJ1-1 TRBV5-1 few NA TGCGCCAGCAGCTTTAAAGGGAAGGGCTATGCAGCTTTCTTT CASSFKGKGYAAFF
TRBJ2-7 TRBV5-1 NA NA TGCGCCAGCAGCTTGAGCCCGGTTTCCTACGAGCAGTACTTC CASSLSPVSYEQYF
TRBJ2-5 TRBV11-2 NA TRBD1 TGTGCCAGCGGTTTGGGACAGCAAGAGACCCAGTACTTC CASGLGQQETQYF
TRBJ2-1 TRBV11-2 few TRBD2 TGTGCCAGCAGCATACTCTCCGGACTAGCCAATGAGCAGTTCTTC CASSILSGLANEQFF